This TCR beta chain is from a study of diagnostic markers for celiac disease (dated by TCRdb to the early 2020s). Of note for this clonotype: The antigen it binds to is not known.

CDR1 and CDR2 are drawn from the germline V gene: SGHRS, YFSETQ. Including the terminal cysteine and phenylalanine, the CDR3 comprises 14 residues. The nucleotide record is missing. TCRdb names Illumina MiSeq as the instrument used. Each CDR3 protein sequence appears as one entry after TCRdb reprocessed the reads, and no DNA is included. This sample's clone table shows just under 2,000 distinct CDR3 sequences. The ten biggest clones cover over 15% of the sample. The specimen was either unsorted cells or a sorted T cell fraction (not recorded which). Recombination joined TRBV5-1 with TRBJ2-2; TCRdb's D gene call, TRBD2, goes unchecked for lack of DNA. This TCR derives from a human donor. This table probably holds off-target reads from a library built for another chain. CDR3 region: CASSLDPAGGELFF.